The present entry profiles one TCR beta chain with its context. The target antigen is unknown. These data belong to a study of T-cell memory formation after mild COVID-19. Study-level points and caveats: CD4/CD8 balance held among clones contracting day 15 to 85, and later expanders leaned CD4+.

TCRdb re-called the 5' RACE reads with MiXCR, one entry per CDR3 protein. This sample carries about 340,000 distinct CDR3 sequences, 13% of them seen once, and the ten largest clones take 20% to 25%. The clonotype originates from a man aged 18-30 years who had mild COVID-19 (a few samples of this study predate the infection). Cell type and time point are not known. Specimen: PBMCs or a T cell subset sorted from them (not recorded which).

In nucleotides, the CDR3 is TGTGCCAGCAGCGTAGGGACTAGCGGGTACACGAACACCGGGGAGCTGTTTTTT. Its protein is CASSVGTSGYTNTGELFF. The V gene is TRBV9, the J gene TRBJ2-2, with TRBD2 identical over 11 bases. Germline V gene lookup returns CDR1 SGDLS and CDR2 YYNGEE. This CDR3 has 18 residues. V lost 0 bases to trimming and J lost 0 bases; unmatched junction nucleotides: 4.